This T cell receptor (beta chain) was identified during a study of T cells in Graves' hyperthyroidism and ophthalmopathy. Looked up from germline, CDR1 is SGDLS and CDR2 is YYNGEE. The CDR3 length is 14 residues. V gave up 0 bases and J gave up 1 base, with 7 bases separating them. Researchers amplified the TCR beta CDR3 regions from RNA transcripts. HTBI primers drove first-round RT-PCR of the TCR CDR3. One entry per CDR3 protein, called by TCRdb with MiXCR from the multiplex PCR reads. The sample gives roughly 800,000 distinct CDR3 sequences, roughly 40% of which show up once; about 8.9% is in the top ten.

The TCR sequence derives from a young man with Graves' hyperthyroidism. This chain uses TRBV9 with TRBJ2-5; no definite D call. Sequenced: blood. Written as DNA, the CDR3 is TGTGCCAGCAGCGTAGGGCACATCCAAGAGACCCAGTACTTC. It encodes CASSVGHIQETQYF. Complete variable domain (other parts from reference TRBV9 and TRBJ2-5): DSGVTQTPKHLITATGQRVTLRCSPRSGDLSVYWYQQSLDQGLQFLIQYYNGEERAKGNILERFSAQQFPDLHSELNLSSLELGDSALYFCASSVGHIQETQYFGPGTRLLVL.